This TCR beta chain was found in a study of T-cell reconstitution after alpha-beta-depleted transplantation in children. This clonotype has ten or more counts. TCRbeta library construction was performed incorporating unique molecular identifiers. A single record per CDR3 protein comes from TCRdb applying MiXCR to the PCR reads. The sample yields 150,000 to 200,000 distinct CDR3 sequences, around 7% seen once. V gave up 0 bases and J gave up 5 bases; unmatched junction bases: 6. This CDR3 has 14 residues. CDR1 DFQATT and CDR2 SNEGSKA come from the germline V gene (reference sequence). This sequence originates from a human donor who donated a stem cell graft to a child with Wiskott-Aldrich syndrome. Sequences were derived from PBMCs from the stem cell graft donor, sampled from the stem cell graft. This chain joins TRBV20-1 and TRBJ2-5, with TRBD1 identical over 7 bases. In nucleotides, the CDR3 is TGCAGTGCTAGAGATCAAGGGGGCTGGGAGACCCAGTACTTC. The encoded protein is CSARDQGGWETQYF.